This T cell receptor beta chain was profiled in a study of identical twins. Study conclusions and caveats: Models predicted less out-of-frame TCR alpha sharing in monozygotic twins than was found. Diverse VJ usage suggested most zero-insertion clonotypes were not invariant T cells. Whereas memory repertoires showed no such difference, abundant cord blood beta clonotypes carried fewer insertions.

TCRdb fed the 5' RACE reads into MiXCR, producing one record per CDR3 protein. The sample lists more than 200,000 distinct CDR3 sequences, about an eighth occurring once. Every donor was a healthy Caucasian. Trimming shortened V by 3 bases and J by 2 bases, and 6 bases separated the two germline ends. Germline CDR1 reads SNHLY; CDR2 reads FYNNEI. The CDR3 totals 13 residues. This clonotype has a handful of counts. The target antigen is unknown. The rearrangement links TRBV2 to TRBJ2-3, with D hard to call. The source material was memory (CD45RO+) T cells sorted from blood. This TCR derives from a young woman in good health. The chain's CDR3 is CASSDGYTDTQYF. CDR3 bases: TGTGCCAGCAGTGACGGCTACACAGATACGCAGTATTTT.